The source of this T cell receptor (beta chain) is a study of cytomegalovirus exposure and HLA in healthy donors. About the study: Earlier sequencing of 150 million to 200 million T cells yielded approximately 120 million unique TCR beta sequences.

The CDR3 spans 14 residues. Trimming shortened V by 5 bases and J by 7 bases, and 17 bases separated the two germline ends. Germline V gene data show CDR1 as SGHAT and CDR2 as FQNNGV. About this clone itself: Antigen unknown.

The PCR was carried out with 60 Vbeta primers and 13 Jbeta primers. Sequencing used immunoSEQ multiplex PCR; TCRdb keeps in-frame clones, though not all of them. The top ten clones hold 0.65% to 0.75% of a sample with roughly 200,000 clones, around three quarters of them seen once. Study-wide findings and caveats: Within the data, a cluster of highly shared sequence variants was likely a sequencing artifact. When analyzed later, a missense DCLRE1C variant was found to be linked to TCR beta V- and J-gene trimming.

This clonotype was obtained from a boy aged 10-17 years in good health and CMV-seronegative. Sequenced: PBMCs. V usage is TRBV11-2 and J usage is TRBJ1-2, with a weak D call TRBD1 (6 bases). This CDR3 is CASSGYRDSGGYTF. CDR3 sequence (DNA): TGTGCCAGCAGCGGTTACAGGGATTCTGGTGGCTACACCTTC.